Presented here are 9 T cell receptor beta chains from one specimen sequenced in a study of monozygotic twins with inflammatory bowel disease. TCRdb reanalyzed the 5' RACE reads, giving one entry per CDR3 protein sequence and no DNA. The sample spans approximately 100,000 distinct CDR3 sequences; the ten largest clones claim under 15%. Sequencing was carried out using blood. These receptors were collected from a human donor with ulcerative colitis or Crohn's disease, or a healthy co-twin of an affected twin (not recorded which).

V is TRBV20-1 and J is TRBJ1-5; with no DNA, the TCRdb D assignment of TRBD1 cannot be verified. There are 15 residues in the CDR3. Germline CDR1 and CDR2: DFQATT and SNEGSKA (reference sequence). CDR3: CSARVGQVGNQPQHF.

The rearrangement uses TRBV29-1 and TRBJ2-7; TCRdb indicates TRBD2, and absent DNA this call remains unverified. Germline V gene data show CDR1 as SQVTM and CDR2 as ANQGSEA. There are 15 residues in the CDR3. CDR3 region: CSVVPRAGGSYEQYF.

This chain links TRBV28 with TRBJ2-7. The CDR3 is 13 residues long. From germline, CDR1 is MDHEN and CDR2 SYDVKM. CDR3 sequence: CASTYGGSYEQYF.

V usage is TRBV14 and J usage is TRBJ2-5; TCRdb's D call of TRBD2 is untestable without DNA. The length of the CDR3 is 15 residues. From germline, CDR1 is SGHDN and CDR2 FVKESK. CDR3 region: CASSQGLAIQETQYF.

The chain recombines TRBV12-3 or TRBV12-4 with TRBJ2-1; TCRdb designates TRBD1, a call that cannot be tested without DNA. This CDR3 region has 13 residues. CDR3 protein: CASRPPGQGVQFF.

The genes are TRBV20-1 and TRBJ2-3; checking the TCRdb D call of TRBD1 is not possible without DNA. The CDR3 extends over 14 amino acids. Germline CDR1 DFQATT, CDR2 SNEGSKA (reference sequence). CDR3 protein: CSASRQGGTDTQYF.

This chain joins TRBV2 and TRBJ2-7. The germline gives CDR1 SNHLY, CDR2 FYNNEI. This CDR3 region has 12 residues. CDR3 in amino acids: CASEEVSYEQYF.

The J gene is TRBJ2-6, the V gene TRBV6-1; the D gene TCRdb calls, TRBD1, cannot be checked with no DNA. Germline V CDR1 and CDR2: MNHNS, SASEGT. The CDR3 is made up of 14 amino acids. The CDR3 reads CASTEQGGANVLTF.

This sequence joins TRBV9 and TRBJ2-3. This CDR3 contains 15 residues. Germline lookup yields CDR1 SGDLS and CDR2 YYNGEE. The CDR3 reads CASSPYSDSTDTQYF.